Shown below are 31 T cell receptor beta chains from a single sample sequenced in a study of OX40 agonist ivuxolimab in advanced cancers. TCRdb keeps only in-frame clones here, not all; method: immunoSEQ multiplex PCR. The data contain roughly 79,000 clones, roughly 89% of them singletons. The sample in question was CD4+ or CD8+ T cells sorted from blood, obtained in a trial of the OX40 agonist ivuxolimab. These receptors all come from an adult with an advanced solid tumor such as melanoma, head and neck, liver or kidney cancer.

In DNA form, the CDR3 reads TGCGCCAGCAGCTTGGGCCAGGGAGGTTCACCCCTCCACTTT. As protein: CASSLGQGGSPLHF. The chain employs TRBV5-1 and TRBJ1-6; D perhaps matches TRBD1 (5 bases). The V and J ends lost 0 bases and 9 bases respectively, with 10 bases between them. The CDR3 contains 14 residues. In germline, CDR1 is SGHRS, CDR2 YFSETQ.

This chain joins TRBV5-1 and TRBJ1-1; D not resolved. This CDR3 has 13 amino acids. Trimming took off 2 bases at V and 1 base at J, with 6 bases between the two ends. CDR1 is SGHRS, CDR2 YFSETQ, per germline. CDR3 loop: CASSFDKNTEAFF. DNA for the CDR3: TGCGCCAGCAGCTTTGACAAGAACACTGAAGCTTTCTTT. Variable domain in full (rest from reference TRBV5-1 and TRBJ1-1): KAGVTQTPRYLIKTRGQQVTLSCSPISGHRSVSWYQQTPGQGLQFLFEYFSETQRNKGNFPGRFSGRQFSNSRSEMNVSTLELGDSALYLCASSFDKNTEAFFGQGTRLTVV.

V and J are TRBV5-4 and TRBJ2-7; TRBD2 is a possible D gene (5 bases). CDR1 is SGHNT and CDR2 is YYREEE in the germline V gene (reference sequence). This CDR3 has 12 amino acids. The V end was cut by 2 bases, the J end by 6 bases, with 9 bases between. In DNA, the CDR3 is TGTGCCAGCAGCTTATCCGGGGTCGAGCAGTACTTC. Amino acids: CASSLSGVEQYF.

The chain employs TRBV28 and TRBJ2-7; 14 positions agree with TRBD2. The CDR3 has 16 amino acids. Germline CDR1 MDHEN, CDR2 SYDVKM. The V and J ends lost 5 bases and 6 bases, in that order; junction bases with no gene match: 9. CDR3 DNA: TGTGCCAGCAGTCGAACGCTCGGGACTAGCGGGAGCGAGCAGTACTTC. Protein: CASSRTLGTSGSEQYF.

The chain carries TRBV28 and TRBJ2-7; TRBD2 is a possible D gene (5 bases). CDR3 length: 15 residues. The germline CDR1 and CDR2 sequences are MDHEN and SYDVKM. The V and J ends lost 6 bases and 2 bases respectively, with 17 bases between them. CDR3 bases: TGTGCCAGCAGCAAACCCCCCGCCGGGACCTACGAGCAGTACTTC. Translating gives CASSKPPAGTYEQYF.

The V and J genes are TRBV7-9 and TRBJ2-7; 11 bases map to TRBD2. V gave up 5 bases and J gave up 3 bases; unmatched junction bases: 6. This CDR3 contains 15 residues. CDR1 and CDR2 from the germline V gene are SEHNR and FQNEAQ (reference sequence). CDR3 loop: CASSASGTSGYEQYF. The CDR3 nucleotides read TGTGCCAGCAGCGCTTCCGGGACTAGCGGCTACGAGCAGTACTTC.

The chain joins TRBV18 to TRBJ2-5; TRBD2 is a possible D gene (6 bases). Trimming cost V 3 bases and J 4 bases, with 18 bases left between them. The CDR3 is 16 amino acids. CDR1 and CDR2 from the germline V gene are KGHSH and LQKENI. CDR3 sequence reads: CASSPPGLGGAETQYF. The CDR3 nucleotides read TGTGCCAGCTCACCGCCAGGGCTCGGGGGAGCAGAGACCCAGTACTTC.

This chain joins TRBV5-4 and TRBJ2-3; 7 nucleotides align to TRBD2. The CDR3 is made up of 14 amino acids. The V gene's germline CDR1 is SGHNT and CDR2 YYREEE (reference sequence). Germline trimming cut 7 bases from V and 0 bases from J; bases unmatched to any gene: 5. CDR3 DNA sequence: TGTGCCAGCCGAAGGGAGGGAAGCACAGATACGCAGTATTTT. Protein product: CASRREGSTDTQYF. The variable domain in full, with the rest retrieved from reference TRBV5-4 and TRBJ2-3, is ETGVTQSPTHLIKTRGQQVTLRCSSQSGHNTVSWYQQALGQGPQFIFQYYREEENGRGNFPPRFSGLQFPNYSSELNVNALELDDSALYLCASRREGSTDTQYFGPGTRLTVL.

This chain uses TRBV28 with TRBJ1-5; TRBD1 aligns across 7 bases. With 6 bases clipped from V and 4 bases from J, the junction kept 3 bases outside the gene matches. The CDR3 totals 13 residues. CDR1 is MDHEN and CDR2 is SYDVKM in the germline V gene. CDR3 sequence: CASREQGNQPQHF. The CDR3, as DNA: TGTGCCAGCAGGGAACAGGGGAATCAGCCCCAGCATTTT.

The V gene is TRBV6-5, the J gene TRBJ1-5, with TRBD1 matching over 7 bases. The CDR3 is made up of 15 amino acids. Germline trimming cut 6 bases from V and 1 base from J; bases unmatched to any gene: 6. Germline CDR1 reads MNHEY; CDR2 reads SVGAGI. CDR3 amino acids: CASRPDRDSNQPQHF. For the CDR3, the DNA is TGTGCCAGCAGACCAGACAGGGACAGCAATCAGCCCCAGCATTTT.

The gene calls are TRBV30 and TRBJ2-7, with a possible D match to TRBD2 (5 bases). The germline V gene has CDR1 GTSNPN and CDR2 SVGIG (reference sequence). The germline V and J ends were trimmed by 2 bases and 2 bases, with 10 bases remaining between them. The CDR3 extends over 13 amino acids. The CDR3 loop reads CAWSRAGPYEQYF. The CDR3 region has the DNA TGTGCCTGGAGTCGGGCGGGCCCCTACGAGCAGTACTTC.

This clone appeared once. V is TRBV5-1 and J is TRBJ2-7, with D tentatively TRBD1 (6 bases). The CDR3 extends over 13 amino acids. Trimming shortened V by 5 bases and J by 2 bases, and 11 bases separated the two germline ends. CDR1 is SGHRS and CDR2 is YFSETQ in the germline V gene. The CDR3 loop is CASSWDTTYEQYF. CDR3 DNA sequence: TGCGCCAGCAGTTGGGACACCACCTACGAGCAGTACTTC.

The V call is TRBV18, the J call TRBJ1-2, with no clear D. Germline-derived CDR1 and CDR2 are KGHSH and LQKENI. The CDR3 extends over 12 amino acids. V lost 1 base to trimming and J lost 7 bases, with 7 bases between them. Here the CDR3 reads CASSPLFVGYTF. The CDR3 nucleotides are TGTGCCAGCTCACCACTTTTCGTTGGCTACACCTTC.

The V gene is TRBV9, the J gene TRBJ2-3; 7 nucleotides match TRBD2. This CDR3 spans 15 amino acids. Germline lookup yields CDR1 SGDLS and CDR2 YYNGEE. After removal of 4 bases from V and 6 bases from J, the junction contained 11 bases not matched to a gene. CDR3 loop: CASSPIAGVGDTQYF. CDR3 sequence (DNA): TGTGCCAGCAGCCCGATCGCGGGAGTTGGGGATACGCAGTATTTT.

The chain links TRBV11-3 to TRBJ2-5; the match to TRBD1 covers 8 bases. The V gene end was trimmed by 5 bases and the J gene end by 4 bases; junction bases not matched to a gene: 6. The CDR3 has 14 residues. CDR1 is SGHNT, CDR2 YENEEA, per germline. CDR3 protein: CASSPDRGSETQYF. The CDR3 nucleotides are TGTGCCAGCAGCCCCGACAGGGGATCAGAGACCCAGTACTTC.

This clone has only a few counts. The rearrangement uses TRBV7-2 and TRBJ2-5; TRBD2 matches at 8 bases. This CDR3 comprises 13 residues. The germline CDR1 and CDR2 sequences are SGHTA and FQGNSA. V trimming: 3 bases; J trimming: 5 bases; junction bases outside the gene matches: 2. CDR3 amino acids: CASSFSGGETQYF. CDR3 sequence (DNA): TGTGCCAGCAGCTTTTCGGGGGGGGAGACCCAGTACTTC.

The V gene is TRBV11-3, the J gene TRBJ2-6; D ambiguous. CDR3 length: 16 amino acids. Germline loops: CDR1 SGHNT, CDR2 YENEEA. The V gene lost 7 bases and the J gene lost 2 bases, with 15 bases spanning the gap. This chain's CDR3 is CASTLLKVPGANVLTF. The CDR3 DNA is TGTGCCAGCACCCTGTTGAAGGTCCCTGGGGCCAACGTCCTGACTTTC.

The chain recombines TRBV5-1 with TRBJ2-7; 9 bases are a match to TRBD2. Losses at the gene ends were 5 bases for V and 5 bases for J; bases not matched to a gene: 8. The CDR3 runs to 14 residues. Germline V gene lookup returns CDR1 SGHRS and CDR2 YFSETQ. The CDR3 region has the DNA TGCGCCAGCAGAATTAGCGGGAGACGTGACGAGCAGTACTTC. This translates into CASRISGRRDEQYF.

The gene calls are TRBV18 and TRBJ2-5, with D perhaps assigned TRBD1 or TRBD2 (6 bases each). There are 16 residues in the CDR3. The V gene's germline CDR1 is KGHSH and CDR2 LQKENI. V gave up 1 base and J gave up 0 bases, with 12 bases separating them. CDR3 amino acids: CASSPRGARYQETQYF. CDR3 bases: TGTGCCAGCTCACCACGGGGGGCTAGGTACCAAGAGACCCAGTACTTC. The full variable domain, its missing parts supplied by reference TRBV18 and TRBJ2-5, is NAGVMQNPRHLVRRRGQEARLRCSPMKGHSHVYWYRQLPEEGLKFMVYLQKENIIDESGMPKERFSAEFPKEGPSILRIQQVVRGDSAAYFCASSPRGARYQETQYFGPGTRLLVL.

This clone was detected once. This sequence joins TRBV28 and TRBJ2-2, with D perhaps TRBD1 (5 bases). Per germline, CDR1 MDHEN and CDR2 SYDVKM. The CDR3 extends over 14 amino acids. Trimming pared 10 bases from V and 8 bases from J, leaving 20 bases between. The chain's CDR3 is CATTDTSHPGELFF. The CDR3 region has the DNA TGTGCCACCACGGACACATCGCATCCGGGGGAGCTGTTTTTT.

V is TRBV7-2 and J is TRBJ1-4; a weak D match, TRBD1 (5 bases). The length of the CDR3 is 15 residues. The V gene's germline CDR1 is SGHTA and CDR2 FQGNSA. V lost 5 bases and J lost 0, with 10 bases in between. For the CDR3, the DNA is TGTGCCAGCAGCCAGAGAGGGGCAACTAATGAAAAACTGTTTTTT. Translating it yields CASSQRGATNEKLFF.

The V call is TRBV28, the J call TRBJ2-7, with TRBD2 identical over 9 bases. Germline CDR1 and CDR2: MDHEN and SYDVKM. Trimming removed 3 bases from V and 4 bases from J; junction bases left unmatched: 7. The CDR3 is made up of 15 amino acids. CDR3 amino acids: CASSLALAGSYEQYF. As DNA, the CDR3 is TGTGCCAGCAGTTTGGCTCTAGCGGGATCTTACGAGCAGTACTTC. Filled out from reference TRBV28 and TRBJ2-7, the complete variable domain reads DVKVTQSSRYLVKRTGEKVFLECVQDMDHENMFWYRQDPGLGLRLIYFSYDVKMKEKGDIPEGYSVSREKKERFSLILESASTNQTSMYLCASSLALAGSYEQYFGPGTRLTVT.

This sequence joins TRBV2 and TRBJ2-3, with 8 nucleotides matching TRBD1. The CDR3 runs to 14 residues. Germline V lookup: CDR1 SNHLY, CDR2 FYNNEI. After removal of 6 bases from V and 3 bases from J, the junction contained 5 bases not matched to a gene. CDR3 amino acids: CASRDRERTDTQYF. CDR3 bases: TGTGCCAGCAGGGACAGGGAAAGAACAGATACGCAGTATTTT. The full variable domain, completed using reference TRBV2 and TRBJ2-3, is EPEVTQTPSHQVTQMGQEVILRCVPISNHLYFYWYRQILGQKVEFLVSFYNNEISEKSEIFDDQFSVERPDGSNFTLKIRSTKLEDSAMYFCASRDRERTDTQYFGPGTRLTVL.

This chain connects TRBV6-5 to TRBJ2-3; tentatively, D is TRBD2 (5 bases). The CDR3 is 14 residues long. Per germline, CDR1 MNHEY and CDR2 SVGAGI. With 2 bases removed from V and 6 bases from J, the gap between germline ends came to 12 bases. The CDR3: CASSYSLAHDTQYF. DNA of the CDR3: TGTGCCAGCAGTTACAGTCTAGCACACGATACGCAGTATTTT.

J is TRBJ2-1 and V is TRBV2; no reliable D call. Germline values: CDR1 SNHLY, CDR2 FYNNEI. The CDR3 sequence is 13 residues long. V lost 2 bases to trimming and J lost 5 bases, with 7 bases between them. The CDR3 nucleotides read TGTGCCAGCAGTGAACACGGCGACAATGAGCAGTTCTTC. It is translated as CASSEHGDNEQFF.

V is TRBV6-5 and J is TRBJ2-3, with 8 positions matching TRBD1. Trimming removed 0 bases from V and 4 bases from J; junction bases left unmatched: 3. Germline values: CDR1 MNHEY, CDR2 SVGAGI. The CDR3 length is 15 residues. The CDR3 nucleotides read TGTGCCAGCAGTTACTCTCAGGGGGCCGCAGATACGCAGTATTTT. Translated, it gives CASSYSQGAADTQYF.

The chain recombines TRBV2 with TRBJ2-7; TRBD2 agrees at 7 bases. Unmatched junction bases numbered 5, after V lost 8 bases and J lost 1 base. Germline values: CDR1 SNHLY, CDR2 FYNNEI. The CDR3 sequence is 13 residues long. The CDR3 region has the DNA TGTGCCAGCGCCCTAGCGGAGTCCTACGAGCAGTACTTC. This gives the protein CASALAESYEQYF.

The V gene is TRBV5-1, the J gene TRBJ2-7; D is unresolved. Germline lookup yields CDR1 SGHRS and CDR2 YFSETQ. The V gene lost 1 base and the J gene lost 0 bases, with 8 bases spanning the gap. The CDR3 totals 14 residues. CDR3 in amino acids: CASSLQQSSYEQYF. CDR3 DNA: TGCGCCAGCAGCTTGCAGCAGAGCTCCTACGAGCAGTACTTC.

The chain couples TRBV5-6 to TRBJ1-3; no reliable D call. Trimming cost V 4 bases and J 0 bases, with 8 bases left between them. The CDR3 runs to 14 residues. CDR1 SGHDT and CDR2 YYEEEE come from the germline V gene. DNA of the CDR3: TGTGCCAGCAGCGACACAGACTCTGGAAACACCATATATTTT. This gives the protein CASSDTDSGNTIYF.

The CDR3 is CASSLGPGGGTDTQYF. The CDR3 DNA follows: TGTGCCAGCAGCTTAGGACCGGGAGGGGGCACAGATACGCAGTATTTT. The chain has TRBV7-2 and TRBJ2-3; 8 bases match TRBD2. V shed 1 base and J 1 base; nucleotides not matched to a gene: 4. The length of the CDR3 is 16 residues. The germline CDR1 and CDR2 sequences are SGHTA and FQGNSA.

V is TRBV7-9 and J is TRBJ2-5; D gene uncertain. The CDR3 runs to 11 residues. Trimming left V 4 bases short and J 5 bases short, with 5 bases between. Germline V gene data show CDR1 as SEHNR and CDR2 as FQNEAQ (reference sequence). The CDR3 coding sequence is TGTGCCAGCAGCTCTTCGGAGACCCAGTACTTC. It encodes CASSSSETQYF.